The 21 T cell receptor beta chains below come from one sample, sequenced in a study of T cells in localized non-small cell lung cancer. TCRdb's copy holds only in-frame clones and misses some; the assay was immunoSEQ multiplex PCR. The table lists 130,000 or so clones, roughly 90% of them singletons. The sequencing used peripheral blood, collected before any cancer treatment. These receptor sequences come from a female donor aged 60 or older with stage I lung adenocarcinoma.

The chain recombines TRBV5-1 with TRBJ2-2; 7 nucleotides match TRBD2. CDR1 and CDR2 from the germline V gene are SGHRS and YFSETQ. V dropped 3 bases and J dropped 0; count of bases not matched to a gene: 5. The CDR3 loop spans 16 amino acids. The chain's CDR3 is CASSSPAGTNTGELFF. DNA of the CDR3: TGCGCCAGCAGCTCACCAGCGGGAACGAACACCGGGGAGCTGTTTTTT.

The table lists this clone with a count of one. CDR3 DNA: TGTGCCTGGGGGACAGGGGCCAATCAGCCCCAGCATTTT. Translating it yields CAWGTGANQPQHF. The chain uses TRBV30 and TRBJ1-5; the match to TRBD1 covers 10 bases. Per the germline V gene, CDR1 is GTSNPN and CDR2 is SVGIG (reference sequence). This CDR3 spans 13 amino acids. With 5 bases clipped from V and 3 bases from J, the junction kept 1 base outside the gene matches.

V and J are TRBV7-9 and TRBJ2-1; TRBD2 is a possible D gene (7 bases). V was trimmed by 5 bases and J by 6 bases, leaving 23 bases between them. The CDR3 runs to 17 residues. CDR1 and CDR2 from the germline V gene are SEHNR and FQNEAQ (reference sequence). The CDR3 spells CASSGSGTLLWGNEQFF. The CDR3 DNA sequence: TGTGCCAGCAGCGGGAGCGGGACACTTTTATGGGGCAATGAGCAGTTCTTC.

This chain links TRBV9 with TRBJ2-2; tentative D call: TRBD1 (5 bases). The CDR3 contains 14 residues. V was trimmed by 0 bases and J by 5 bases, leaving 8 bases between them. CDR1 SGDLS and CDR2 YYNGEE come from the germline V gene. This CDR3 is CASSVVQGTGELFF. The CDR3 bases are TGTGCCAGCAGCGTAGTTCAGGGTACCGGGGAGCTGTTTTTT.

The chain joins TRBV10-3 to TRBJ2-5; D unclear. Germline V gene sequence: CDR1 ENHRY, CDR2 SYGVKD. V lost 9 bases, J lost 3 bases, and 14 bases lay in between. This CDR3 region has 13 residues. DNA of the CDR3: TGTGCCATTGGATCCGGGCAAAAAGAGACCCAGTACTTC. This gives the protein CAIGSGQKETQYF.

There are a few counts of this clone. CDR3 in amino acids: CASSLEQGYGYTF. The DNA of the CDR3 is TGTGCCAGCAGTCTCGAGCAGGGCTATGGCTACACCTTC. The J gene is TRBJ1-2, the V gene TRBV2; D is perhaps TRBD1 (5 bases). V was trimmed by 5 bases and J by 4 bases, leaving 11 bases between them. There are 13 residues in the CDR3. The germline V gene has CDR1 SNHLY and CDR2 FYNNEI.

The rearrangement uses TRBV7-3 and TRBJ2-5, with TRBD2 identical over 9 bases. The CDR3 contains 16 residues. Germline assignment: CDR1 SGHTA and CDR2 FQGTGA. J lost 5 bases, V lost 2 bases, and 9 bases had no gene match. Here the CDR3 reads CASSLFAGGPRETQYF. CDR3 nucleotides: TGTGCCAGCAGCTTATTCGCGGGAGGGCCGAGGGAGACCCAGTACTTC.

The chain carries TRBV7-2 and TRBJ1-5; 7 nucleotides line up with TRBD1. Trimming at V came to 8 bases and at J to 3 bases, leaving 1 base not matched to a gene. The CDR3 consists of 12 residues. Per the germline V gene, CDR1 is SGHTA and CDR2 is FQGNSA. CDR3 in DNA: TGTGCCAGCCAGGGGGACAATCAGCCCCAGCATTTT. Translation gives CASQGDNQPQHF.

The V and J genes are TRBV29-1 and TRBJ2-1; D is perhaps TRBD1 (6 bases). From germline, CDR1 is SQVTM and CDR2 ANQGSEA. The CDR3 length is 13 residues. The V and J ends lost 3 bases and 7 bases respectively, with 13 bases between them. The CDR3 coding sequence is TGCAGCGTTGAGAACAGGGCGGAGAATGAGCAGTTCTTC. It is translated as CSVENRAENEQFF.

The rearrangement uses TRBV5-1 and TRBJ2-1, with TRBD1 matching 7 bases. The trim removed 3 bases at V and 5 bases at J, leaving 8 bases unmatched. CDR1 and CDR2 from the germline V gene are SGHRS and YFSETQ. This CDR3 has 15 residues. CDR3 in amino acids: CASSSRQGVNNEQFF. The DNA of the CDR3 is TGCGCCAGCAGCTCTAGACAGGGTGTCAACAATGAGCAGTTCTTC. The whole variable domain, filled in from reference TRBV5-1 and TRBJ2-1, reads KAGVTQTPRYLIKTRGQQVTLSCSPISGHRSVSWYQQTPGQGLQFLFEYFSETQRNKGNFPGRFSGRQFSNSRSEMNVSTLELGDSALYLCASSSRQGVNNEQFFGPGTRLTVL.

The chain has TRBV9 and TRBJ2-7; a possible D gene is TRBD2 (5 bases). The germline V and J ends were trimmed by 4 bases and 2 bases, with 16 bases remaining between them. Germline CDR1 is SGDLS and CDR2 is YYNGEE. CDR3 size: 15 residues. As DNA, the CDR3 is TGTGCCAGCAGCTTCGGACTTGGAGGTACCTACGAGCAGTACTTC. It yields the protein CASSFGLGGTYEQYF.

The chain employs TRBV30 and TRBJ2-3, with 10 positions matching TRBD1. Germline CDR1 is GTSNPN and CDR2 is SVGIG (reference sequence). Losses at the gene ends were 3 bases for V and 4 bases for J; bases not matched to a gene: 7. The CDR3 extends over 15 amino acids. CDR3: CAWRGGQGSPDTQYF. The DNA for the CDR3 is TGTGCCTGGAGGGGGGGACAGGGGAGCCCAGATACGCAGTATTTT.

The chain joins TRBV7-2 to TRBJ2-1, with 10 bases that match TRBD2. CDR1 and CDR2 (germline): SGHTA, FQGNSA. The CDR3 sequence is 17 residues long. The V gene end was trimmed by 1 base and the J gene end by 8 bases; junction bases not matched to a gene: 11. CDR3 nucleotides: TGTGCCAGCAGCTTAGATACTAGCGGGAACTACCGGGATGAGCAGTTCTTC. The encoded protein is CASSLDTSGNYRDEQFF.

This clone was detected only once. The chain combines TRBV7-6 with TRBJ2-5; the D is unclear. The CDR3 has 11 residues. V dropped 1 base and J dropped 5 bases, with 2 bases sitting between them. Germline-derived CDR1 and CDR2 are SGHVS and FNYEAQ. The CDR3 nucleotides read TGTGCCAGCAGCTTAGATGAGACCCAGTACTTC. This gives the protein CASSLDETQYF.

Here the CDR3 reads CASSRDRGDQPQHF. In DNA form, the CDR3 reads TGTGCCAGCAGCCGGGACAGGGGAGACCAGCCCCAGCATTTT. V and J are TRBV7-9 and TRBJ1-5; 10 bases match TRBD1. The CDR3 consists of 14 residues. The V and J ends lost 5 bases and 7 bases, in that order; junction bases with no gene match: 5. Germline V gene lookup returns CDR1 SEHNR and CDR2 FQNEAQ (reference sequence). The full variable domain, completed using reference TRBV7-9 and TRBJ1-5, is DTGVSQNPRHKITKRGQNVTFRCDPISEHNRLYWYRQTLGQGPEFLTYFQNEAQLEKSRLLSDRFSAERPKGSFSTLEIQRTEQGDSAMYLCASSRDRGDQPQHFGDGTRLSIL.

This chain connects TRBV6-1 to TRBJ2-5; 13 bases fit TRBD2. V trimming: 5 bases; J trimming: 3 bases; junction bases outside the gene matches: 3. The CDR3 consists of 15 residues. The germline V gene has CDR1 MNHNS and CDR2 SASEGT. CDR3 DNA sequence: TGTGCCAGCAGTAAAGGACTAGCGGGAGAAGAGACCCAGTACTTC. Amino acids: CASSKGLAGEETQYF.

V usage is TRBV18 and J usage is TRBJ1-1; no clear D. This CDR3 has 13 residues. The germline V and J ends were trimmed by 5 bases and 8 bases, with 15 bases remaining between them. Germline lookup yields CDR1 KGHSH and CDR2 LQKENI. CDR3 sequence: CASSTFTDGEAFF. The CDR3 DNA sequence: TGTGCCAGCTCAACTTTCACGGACGGAGAAGCTTTCTTT.

This clone has only one observation. The rearrangement joins TRBV28 to TRBJ2-3; D gene unclear. V lost 6 bases, J lost 1 base, and 11 bases lay in between. This CDR3 contains 14 residues. Germline V gene lookup returns CDR1 MDHEN and CDR2 SYDVKM. CDR3 region: CASRRPGGTDTQYF. The DNA of the CDR3 is TGTGCCAGCAGGCGTCCGGGTGGCACAGATACGCAGTATTTT.

This clone occurred once. The chain joins TRBV9 to TRBJ2-2; perhaps TRBD2 as D (6 bases). The V end lost 4 bases, the J end lost 3 bases, and 16 bases lay between the germline ends. From germline, CDR1 is SGDLS and CDR2 YYNGEE. The CDR3 totals 16 residues. The CDR3 region is CASSYRSPGDTGELFF. As DNA, the CDR3 is TGTGCCAGCAGCTACCGGTCCCCGGGAGACACCGGGGAGCTGTTTTTT.

This clone has only one observation. The V call is TRBV9, the J call TRBJ1-1; 7 nucleotides agree with TRBD1. With V trimmed by 4 bases and J by 0 bases, 12 bases remained unmatched. Germline CDR1 and CDR2: SGDLS and YYNGEE. The CDR3 spans 17 residues. CDR3 sequence reads: CASSKTGRGSMNTEAFF. CDR3 nucleotides: TGTGCCAGCAGCAAGACAGGGCGGGGAAGTATGAACACTGAAGCTTTCTTT.

This rearrangement joins TRBV6-1 to TRBJ1-2, with D unresolved. The CDR3 totals 15 residues. Germline V gives CDR1 MNHNS, CDR2 SASEGT. Trimming stripped 1 base from V and 0 bases from J, with 9 bases between. Written as DNA, the CDR3 is TGTGCCAGCAGTGAAGAACGCGGTGCTAACTATGGCTACACCTTC. It encodes CASSEERGANYGYTF.